The T cell receptor (beta chain) described here comes from a study of cytomegalovirus exposure and HLA in healthy donors. The wider study: Earlier results showed 90 million to 120 million unique TCR beta sequences derived from some 180 million T cells.

PCR used 60 Vbeta primers and 13 Jbeta primers. TCRdb keeps only in-frame clones here, not all; method: immunoSEQ multiplex PCR. Of about 120,000 clones in the sample, 60% to 85% were seen once. Of note for this clone: The antigen is undetermined.

General study results and limits: Most CMV-associated TCR beta chains were later found to appear HLA-restricted. Investigators reported about 160 TCR beta chains as tied to cytomegalovirus. An Asian-associated ancestry cluster reportedly showed fewer N-insertions than the approximately 660-donor mean in a later analysis.

CDR1 is LGHNA and CDR2 is YNFKEQ in the germline V gene. The CDR3 is made up of 18 amino acids. The ends were cut back, 2 bases at V and 7 bases at J, with 23 bases in the middle. The V gene is TRBV4-2, the J gene TRBJ2-2; possibly TRBD1 for D (5 bases). The TCR originated in a middle-aged woman in good health and CMV-seropositive. Sequencing was done on a sample of PBMCs. CDR3 sequence: CASSQQMGPEQVHGELFF. The CDR3 DNA sequence: TGTGCCAGCAGCCAACAGATGGGCCCCGAACAGGTTCACGGGGAGCTGTTTTTT.